These 28 T cell receptor beta chains were sequenced from one sample in a study of shared T cell receptors in the human thymus. The method was immunoSEQ multiplex PCR; TCRdb's version includes in-frame clones alone and lacks a portion of them. The table lists around 68,000 clones, roughly 96% of them singletons. Sequencing used thymocytes. The receptors originated from a human donor.

This rearrangement joins TRBV6-4 to TRBJ2-7, with D maybe TRBD1 (6 bases). This CDR3 is built from 13 residues. The germline gives CDR1 MRHNA, CDR2 SNTAGT. V shed 0 bases and J shed 5 bases, with 8 bases lying between them. The CDR3 DNA is TGTGCCAGCAGTGACTCACAGGGAAACGAGCAGTACTTC. Its protein product is CASSDSQGNEQYF.

The chain carries TRBV18 and TRBJ2-2; 7 positions agree with TRBD1. V lost 4 bases to trimming and J lost 0 bases; unmatched junction nucleotides: 11. Germline V lookup: CDR1 KGHSH, CDR2 LQKENI. The CDR3 length is 18 residues. CDR3 amino acids: CASSRRGTARTNTGELFF. The CDR3 DNA follows: TGTGCCAGCTCACGCCGTGGGACAGCCCGCACGAACACCGGGGAGCTGTTTTTT. The full variable domain, completed using reference TRBV18 and TRBJ2-2, is NAGVMQNPRHLVRRRGQEARLRCSPMKGHSHVYWYRQLPEEGLKFMVYLQKENIIDESGMPKERFSAEFPKEGPSILRIQQVVRGDSAAYFCASSRRGTARTNTGELFFGEGSRLTVL.

This chain joins TRBV9 and TRBJ2-5; TRBD1 matches at 8 bases. The length of the CDR3 is 17 residues. Germline V CDR1 and CDR2: SGDLS, YYNGEE. V shed 4 bases and J 3 bases; nucleotides not matched to a gene: 14. The CDR3 is CASSRRTGPTPKETQYF. As DNA, the CDR3 is TGTGCCAGCAGCCGACGGACAGGGCCAACTCCGAAAGAGACCCAGTACTTC.

This sequence joins TRBV6-1 and TRBJ1-2; TRBD1 is a possible D gene (5 bases). The CDR3 has 13 amino acids. Trimming left V 1 base short and J 8 bases short, with 11 bases between. Germline V lookup: CDR1 MNHNS, CDR2 SASEGT. The CDR3 DNA reads TGTGCCAGCAGTGAAGTTGACAGAGGCGGCTACACCTTC. Amino acid sequence: CASSEVDRGGYTF.

The chain has TRBV10-1 and TRBJ2-3, with D perhaps TRBD2 (5 bases). This CDR3 has 15 residues. V dropped 2 bases and J dropped 4 bases, with 13 bases sitting between them. CDR1 is WNHNN and CDR2 is SYGVQD in the germline V gene (reference sequence). DNA of the CDR3: TGCGCCAGCAGTGAGGGGAGCACATTCCCAGATACGCAGTATTTT. Translating it yields CASSEGSTFPDTQYF.

This clone was seen only once. V is TRBV7-2 and J is TRBJ2-1; D is unresolved. CDR1 SGHTA and CDR2 FQGNSA come from the germline V gene. V was shortened by 5 bases and J by 0 bases, with 20 bases between the two germline ends. The CDR3 extends over 18 amino acids. This CDR3 reads CASSTQKNSLSSYNEQFF. The DNA for the CDR3 is TGTGCCAGCAGCACACAAAAGAACTCCCTGAGCTCCTACAATGAGCAGTTCTTC.

This clone was observed once. The chain links TRBV6-5 to TRBJ1-1; TRBD1 agrees at 7 bases. This CDR3 has 14 residues. Trimming at V came to 6 bases and at J to 13 bases, leaving 17 bases not matched to a gene. Germline V gene lookup returns CDR1 MNHEY and CDR2 SVGAGI. CDR3 in amino acids: CASRLREQGKLDFF. The CDR3 DNA reads as TGTGCCAGCAGATTACGCGAACAGGGGAAACTTGATTTCTTT.

The chain joins TRBV18 to TRBJ2-3; D gene ambiguous. The CDR3 contains 18 residues. The V gene's germline CDR1 is KGHSH and CDR2 LQKENI. Trimming took off 0 bases at V and 2 bases at J, with 18 bases between the two ends. This CDR3 reads CASSPPPNLGPLTDTQYF. The DNA for the CDR3 is TGTGCCAGCTCACCACCACCGAATCTAGGACCCCTCACAGATACGCAGTATTTT.

The J gene is TRBJ1-1, the V gene TRBV6-1; 8 bases agree with TRBD1. Trimming removed 3 bases from V and 1 base from J; junction bases left unmatched: 13. Germline CDR1 is MNHNS and CDR2 is SASEGT. This CDR3 is built from 18 residues. For the CDR3, the DNA is TGTGCCAGCAGTGATACGACAGGGGCGCAGATTTCGAACACTGAAGCTTTCTTT. This sequence encodes CASSDTTGAQISNTEAFF.

This chain joins TRBV7-4 and TRBJ1-1; the match to TRBD1 covers 8 bases. Trimming cost V 2 bases and J 1 base; bases outside gene matches: 6. Germline V gene sequence: CDR1 SGHVT, CDR2 SQSDAQ. The CDR3 covers 16 residues. DNA for the CDR3: TGTGCCAGCAGCTTATTGCGGACAGGGAAGAACACTGAAGCTTTCTTT. Translating gives CASSLLRTGKNTEAFF.

The chain couples TRBV21-1 to TRBJ1-6; TRBD1, the table's D call, lacks a check against the DNA. TRBV21-1 is listed as a pseudogene. CDR3 length: 18 residues. CDR3 DNA: TGTGCCAGCAGCAAAATGAGAATGGACAGACCGTTTAATTCACCCCTCCACTTT. Its protein is CASSKMRMDRPFNSPLHF.

The V and J genes are TRBV15 and TRBJ1-4; TRBD1 might be the D (6 bases). Trimming shortened V by 5 bases and J by 10 bases, and 20 bases separated the two germline ends. This CDR3 spans 15 amino acids. The V gene's germline CDR1 is LNHNV and CDR2 YYDKDF (reference sequence). DNA of the CDR3: TGTGCCACCAGCTTGACCGGGACACACCAAGCAAAACTGTTTTTT. Protein: CATSLTGTHQAKLFF.

The J gene is TRBJ2-7, the V gene TRBV7-6; 7 positions match TRBD1. This CDR3 is 15 amino acids long. V shed 5 bases and J 5 bases; nucleotides not matched to a gene: 12. Germline CDR1 is SGHVS and CDR2 is FNYEAQ. The CDR3 spells CASSGRGRGKDEQYF. CDR3 in DNA: TGTGCCAGCAGCGGCCGGGGCAGGGGGAAGGACGAGCAGTACTTC.

This rearrangement joins TRBV15 to TRBJ2-7, with 11 positions matching TRBD1. Germline V gives CDR1 LNHNV, CDR2 YYDKDF (reference sequence). V lost 5 bases, J lost 2 bases, and 5 bases stayed unmatched. The CDR3 is 15 residues long. Here the CDR3 DNA reads TGTGCCACCAGCCGACTGGACAGGGGGCCCTACGAGCAGTACTTC. Encoded protein: CATSRLDRGPYEQYF. Complete variable domain (other parts from reference TRBV15 and TRBJ2-7): DAMVIQNPRYQVTQFGKPVTLSCSQTLNHNVMYWYQQKSSQAPKLLFHYYDKDFNNEADTPDNFQSRRPNTSFCFLDIRSPGLGDTAMYLCATSRLDRGPYEQYFGPGTRLTVT.

The chain uses TRBV5-6 and TRBJ2-6, with 9 bases that match TRBD1. The V gene's germline CDR1 is SGHDT and CDR2 YYEEEE. This CDR3 is 17 amino acids long. The J segment lost 4 bases and the V segment lost 4 bases, leaving 9 bases of the junction unmatched. The CDR3 DNA reads as TGTGCCAGCAGCCCCGGACAGGGGTGGCAAGGGGCCAACGTCCTGACTTTC. This sequence encodes CASSPGQGWQGANVLTF.

CDR3 region: CASSYAGELAKNIQYF. The CDR3 bases are TGTGCCAGCAGTTACGCCGGGGAATTAGCCAAAAACATTCAGTACTTC. The rearrangement uses TRBV6-5 and TRBJ2-4; tentatively, D is TRBD2 (5 bases). Germline CDR1 and CDR2: MNHEY and SVGAGI. CDR3 size: 16 residues. Trimming shortened V by 2 bases and J by 0 bases, and 11 bases separated the two germline ends.

The chain employs TRBV30 and TRBJ1-6; D ambiguous. The V gene's germline CDR1 is GTSNPN and CDR2 SVGIG (reference sequence). The CDR3 is made up of 17 amino acids. V shed 0 bases and J shed 7 bases, with 19 bases lying between them. CDR3: CAWSVRVAAFWNSPLHF. In nucleotides, the CDR3 is TGTGCCTGGAGTGTACGGGTGGCAGCCTTCTGGAATTCACCCCTCCACTTT.

The chain joins TRBV7-2 to TRBJ1-1, with 7 positions matching TRBD1. Trimming at V came to 1 base and at J to 2 bases, leaving 4 bases not matched to a gene. The CDR3 is 15 residues long. Per germline, CDR1 SGHTA and CDR2 FQGNSA. DNA of the CDR3: TGTGCCAGCAGCTTAGAAGGGGGCGTTAACACTGAAGCTTTCTTT. Its translation is CASSLEGGVNTEAFF.

This clone was observed a single time. The J gene is TRBJ2-2, the V gene TRBV5-6, with 11 bases aligning to TRBD1. The CDR3 sequence is 15 residues long. V gave up 4 bases and J gave up 6 bases; unmatched junction bases: 5. The V gene's germline CDR1 is SGHDT and CDR2 YYEEEE. Here the CDR3 reads CASSRTGGSAGELFF. CDR3 bases: TGTGCCAGCAGCCGGACAGGGGGCAGCGCCGGGGAGCTGTTTTTT.

The chain has TRBV6-1 and TRBJ1-2; 12 bases align to TRBD1. J gave up 5 bases and V 2 bases, and 12 bases lay outside the gene matches. CDR3 length: 18 amino acids. CDR1 and CDR2 (germline): MNHNS, SASEGT. The CDR3 nucleotides are TGTGCCAGCAGTGAAAGCTTATCCCGGGACAGGGGGCCGTATGGCTACACCTTC. This translates into CASSESLSRDRGPYGYTF.

CDR3 sequence reads: CASGFPRAFF. CDR3 coding DNA: TGTGCTAGTGGTTTTCCTAGAGCTTTCTTT. The V call is TRBV12-5, the J call TRBJ1-1; D unclear. CDR1 LGHNT and CDR2 FRNRAP come from the germline V gene. The CDR3 is 10 residues long. V lost 3 bases and J lost 10, with 6 bases in between. The full variable domain, its missing parts supplied by reference TRBV12-5 and TRBJ1-1, is DARVTQTPRHKVTEMGQEVTMRCQPILGHNTVFWYRQTMMQGLELLAYFRNRAPLDDSGMPKDRFSAEMPDATLATLKIQPSEPRDSAVYFCASGFPRAFFGQGTRLTVV.

The chain employs TRBV27 and TRBJ2-5, with no clear D. The V gene lost 5 bases and the J gene lost 6 bases, with 16 bases spanning the gap. This CDR3 is 14 amino acids long. The germline V gene encodes CDR1 MNHEY and CDR2 SMNVEV (reference sequence). The CDR3 coding sequence is TGTGCCAGCAGTACCAGACCGACCCGTCAGACCCAGTACTTC. This encodes CASSTRPTRQTQYF.

The rearrangement uses TRBV7-2 and TRBJ2-3, with 14 bases lining up with TRBD2. V shed 1 base and J 6 bases; nucleotides not matched to a gene: 6. This CDR3 is 17 amino acids long. Germline V gene data show CDR1 as SGHTA and CDR2 as FQGNSA. For the CDR3, the DNA is TGTGCCAGCAGCTTAGGGACTAGCGGGGGGACGCAGGATACGCAGTATTTT. It is translated as CASSLGTSGGTQDTQYF.

The chain couples TRBV7-6 to TRBJ2-5; D may correspond to TRBD1 or TRBD2 (5 bases each). Germline V gives CDR1 SGHVS, CDR2 FNYEAQ. Between the trimmed V and J ends, which lost 2 bases and 7 bases, there was a span of 14 bases. This CDR3 region has 14 residues. CDR3 nucleotide sequence: TGTGCCAGCAGCTTATGGGACGCACGTGGGACCCAGTACTTC. Translation gives CASSLWDARGTQYF.

V usage is TRBV6-1 and J usage is TRBJ1-2, with TRBD1 as a possible D gene (5 bases). The germline V and J ends were trimmed by 11 bases and 8 bases, with 15 bases remaining between them. CDR1 is MNHNS and CDR2 is SASEGT in the germline V gene. The CDR3 runs 11 residues. As DNA, the CDR3 is TGTGCCCGAGTGGTAGGGGCAGGCTACACCTTC. It encodes CARVVGAGYTF.

The V call is TRBV14, the J call TRBJ1-6; 7 nucleotides match TRBD1. CDR1 SGHDN and CDR2 FVKESK come from the germline V gene. There are 15 residues in the CDR3. The ends lost 2 bases at V and 10 bases at J; junction bases unmatched: 8. In nucleotides, the CDR3 is TGTGCCAGCAGCCAAAACGGGACAGCGGCCTCACCCCTCCACTTT. Its translation is CASSQNGTAASPLHF.

The V gene is TRBV9, the J gene TRBJ2-3; D is unclear. The CDR3 length is 22 residues. Trimming shortened V by 3 bases and J by 0 bases, and 32 bases separated the two germline ends. Germline V lookup: CDR1 SGDLS, CDR2 YYNGEE. CDR3: CASSANSNSPERPVFSTDTQYF. CDR3 bases: TGTGCCAGCAGCGCAAATAGTAACAGTCCCGAACGACCCGTATTTAGCACAGATACGCAGTATTTT.

The chain couples TRBV4-1 to TRBJ2-2, with TRBD2 matching over 15 bases. Germline CDR1 MGHRA, CDR2 YSYEKL. CDR3 length equals 18 residues. The trim removed 4 bases at V and 5 bases at J, leaving 8 bases unmatched. The CDR3 sequence is CASSPWRTSGGVTGELFF. Here the CDR3 DNA reads TGCGCCAGCAGCCCCTGGAGGACTAGCGGGGGGGTTACCGGGGAGCTGTTTTTT.